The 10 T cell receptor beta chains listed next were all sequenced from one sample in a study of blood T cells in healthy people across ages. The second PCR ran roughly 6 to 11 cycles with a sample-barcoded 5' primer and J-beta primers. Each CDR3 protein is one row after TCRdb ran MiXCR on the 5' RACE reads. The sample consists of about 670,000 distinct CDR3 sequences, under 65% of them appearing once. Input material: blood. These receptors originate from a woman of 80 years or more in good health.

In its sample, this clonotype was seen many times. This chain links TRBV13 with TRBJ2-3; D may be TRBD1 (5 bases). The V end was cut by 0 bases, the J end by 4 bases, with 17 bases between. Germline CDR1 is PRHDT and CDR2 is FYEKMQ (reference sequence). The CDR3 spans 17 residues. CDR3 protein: CASSLGLAGSFPDTQYF. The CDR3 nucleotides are TGTGCCAGCAGCTTAGGCCTTGCAGGGTCTTTCCCAGATACGCAGTATTTT.

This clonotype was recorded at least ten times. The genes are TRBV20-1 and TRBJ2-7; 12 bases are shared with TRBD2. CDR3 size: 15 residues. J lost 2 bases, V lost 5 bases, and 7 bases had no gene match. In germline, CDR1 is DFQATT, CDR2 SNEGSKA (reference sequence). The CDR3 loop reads CSAPRGLAGPYEQYF. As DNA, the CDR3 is TGCAGTGCTCCACGCGGACTAGCGGGACCCTACGAGCAGTACTTC.

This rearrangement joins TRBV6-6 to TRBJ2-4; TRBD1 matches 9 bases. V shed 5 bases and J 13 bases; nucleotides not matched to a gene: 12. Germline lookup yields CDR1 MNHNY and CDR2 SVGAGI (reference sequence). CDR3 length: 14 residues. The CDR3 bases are TGTGCCAGCAGTGCGGGACAGGGTTTTGGGGAGCAGTACTTC. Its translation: CASSAGQGFGEQYF.

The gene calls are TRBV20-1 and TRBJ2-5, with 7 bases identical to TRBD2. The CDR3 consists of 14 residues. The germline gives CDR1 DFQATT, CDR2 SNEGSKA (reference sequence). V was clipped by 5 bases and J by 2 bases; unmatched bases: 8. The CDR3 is CSAGAGPTQETQYF. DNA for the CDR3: TGCAGTGCTGGAGCGGGGCCAACACAAGAGACCCAGTACTTC.

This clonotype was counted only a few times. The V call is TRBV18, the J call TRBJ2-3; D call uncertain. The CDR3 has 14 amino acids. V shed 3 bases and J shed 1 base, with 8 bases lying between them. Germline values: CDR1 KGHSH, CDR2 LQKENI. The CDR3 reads CASSPRLGTDTQYF. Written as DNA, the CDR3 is TGTGCCAGCTCACCGCGGCTAGGCACAGATACGCAGTATTTT.

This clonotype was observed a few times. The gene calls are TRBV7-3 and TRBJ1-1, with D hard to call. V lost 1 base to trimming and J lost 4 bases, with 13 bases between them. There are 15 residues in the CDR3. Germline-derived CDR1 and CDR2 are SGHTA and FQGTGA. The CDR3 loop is CASSLKGVVSTEAFF. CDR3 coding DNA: TGTGCCAGCAGCTTAAAGGGAGTGGTGAGCACTGAAGCTTTCTTT.

CDR3 bases: TGCAGTGCTTCACAGGGCGCGAAAAACATTCAGTACTTC. The encoded protein is CSASQGAKNIQYF. This sequence joins TRBV20-1 and TRBJ2-4; D may be TRBD1 (6 bases). CDR1 DFQATT and CDR2 SNEGSKA come from the germline V gene (reference sequence). V was pared by 5 bases and J by 4 bases, with 12 bases between. This CDR3 contains 13 residues.

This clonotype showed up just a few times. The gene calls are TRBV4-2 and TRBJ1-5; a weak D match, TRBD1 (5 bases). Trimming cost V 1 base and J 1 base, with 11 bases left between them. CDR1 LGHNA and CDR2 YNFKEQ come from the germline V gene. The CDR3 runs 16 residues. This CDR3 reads CASSQVGGTSNQPQHF. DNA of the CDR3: TGTGCCAGCAGCCAAGTTGGAGGGACCAGCAATCAGCCCCAGCATTTT.

CDR3 region: CASIFQGASEQYF. CDR3 nucleotide sequence: TGCGCCAGCATCTTTCAGGGGGCAAGCGAGCAGTACTTC. The rearrangement joins TRBV5-1 to TRBJ2-5, with 8 bases fitting TRBD1. The assigned J gene may be wrong: the sequence end matches TRBJ2-7 better. The V gene's germline CDR1 is SGHRS and CDR2 YFSETQ. The CDR3 sequence is 13 residues long.

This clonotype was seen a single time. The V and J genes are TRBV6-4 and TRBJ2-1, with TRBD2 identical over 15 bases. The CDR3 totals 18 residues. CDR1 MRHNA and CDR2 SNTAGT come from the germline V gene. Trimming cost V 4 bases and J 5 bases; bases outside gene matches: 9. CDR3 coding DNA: TGTGCCAGCAGTGGTCTCGGGACTAGCGGGGGGAAAAACAATGAGCAGTTCTTC. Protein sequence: CASSGLGTSGGKNNEQFF.